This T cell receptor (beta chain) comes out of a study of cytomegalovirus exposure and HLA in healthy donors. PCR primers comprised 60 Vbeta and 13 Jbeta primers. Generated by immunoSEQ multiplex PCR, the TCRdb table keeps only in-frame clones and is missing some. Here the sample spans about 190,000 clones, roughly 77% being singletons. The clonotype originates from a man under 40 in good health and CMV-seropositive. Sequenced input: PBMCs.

In nucleotides, the CDR3 is TGTGCCAGCAGTTTATCTCCCATGGGCTCCCTCCACTTT. The encoded protein is CASSLSPMGSLHF. The chain links TRBV27 to TRBJ1-6; D uncertain. CDR1 and CDR2 from the germline V gene are MNHEY and SMNVEV (reference sequence). The CDR3 extends over 13 amino acids. V was clipped by 0 bases and J by 14 bases, with 11 bases between them.